The 18 T cell receptor beta chains presented below share a single source sample, sequenced in a study of T cell responses to AZD1222 COVID-19 vaccine (dated by TCRdb to about 2021). What the time point label conveys for this sample: baseline before first vaccination. The library relied on the immunoSEQ multiplex PCR assay. Held by TCRdb, this immuneACCESS table contains in-frame sequences only and omits some clones. Under half of the omission traces to an unresolved V gene where checked; the cause of the rest is unknown. For this sample there are roughly 160,000 clones; approximately 93% appear just once. The biggest ten clones account for 0.7% to 0.9% of the sample. The material sequenced was peripheral blood, taken on day 0 of AZD1222 vaccination. Every receptor here comes from an adult in good health.

V and J are TRBV25-1 and TRBJ2-3; D ambiguous. The germline V and J ends were trimmed by 8 bases and 1 base, with 10 bases remaining between them. The CDR3 is 13 residues long. CDR1 and CDR2 (germline): MGHDK, SYGVNS. The CDR3: CASGVAGTDTQYF. The DNA for the CDR3 is TGTGCCAGCGGGGTTGCGGGCACAGATACGCAGTATTTT.

For this clone: The sample holds other DNA sequences that translate to the same CDR3. This sequence joins TRBV11-3 and TRBJ1-1; D remains unclear. The CDR3 has 15 residues. Per germline, CDR1 SGHNT and CDR2 YENEEA. Trimming shortened V by 0 bases and J by 5 bases, and 13 bases separated the two germline ends. The CDR3 nucleotides are TGTGCCAGCAGCTTAGAAGGGCGGCCGGGGACTGAAGCTTTCTTT. This encodes CASSLEGRPGTEAFF.

V gene TRBV7-2 combines with J gene TRBJ1-2; D is possibly TRBD1 (5 bases). Germline lookup yields CDR1 SGHTA and CDR2 FQGNSA. The CDR3 is 13 amino acids. V dropped 5 bases and J dropped 3 bases, with 10 bases sitting between them. The CDR3 DNA sequence: TGTGCCAGCAGCACAGACAGCTACTATGGCTACACCTTC. It is translated as CASSTDSYYGYTF.

Note on this clone: At one end the junction does not follow the germline gene, possibly because of a read error. This sequence joins TRBV4-1 and TRBJ2-2; 15 bases map to TRBD2. Germline values: CDR1 MGHRA, CDR2 YSYEKL. The CDR3 is made up of 18 amino acids. The CDR3 nucleotides read TGCGCCAGCAGGCAAGGGACTAGCGGGGGGCCGTTCACCGGGGAGCTGTTTTTT. Translating gives CASRQGTSGGPFTGELFF.

A note on this clone: No DNA is shown, since the ends of the CDR3 on it are uncertain; the CDR3 is the one TCRdb lists. This CDR3 is CASSPRDFFRFGDQVASF. The chain has TRBV19 and TRBJ1-2. The CDR3 sequence runs 18 residues, both termini included. Germline CDR1 LNHDA, CDR2 SQIVND (reference sequence).

The rearrangement links TRBV28 to TRBJ1-1, with D hard to call. Trimming stripped 3 bases from V and 6 bases from J, with 11 bases between. The CDR3 is made up of 13 amino acids. CDR1 is MDHEN and CDR2 is SYDVKM in the germline V gene. The CDR3 region has the DNA TGTGCCAGCAGTTTTCGGACGCAGTCTGAAGCTTTCTTT. Translating it yields CASSFRTQSEAFF.

The rearrangement uses TRBV5-8 and TRBJ1-1; tentatively, D is TRBD1 (5 bases). CDR1 and CDR2 (germline): SGHTS, YDEGEE. The CDR3 covers 14 residues. Trimming pared 2 bases from V and 3 bases from J, leaving 11 bases between. CDR3 amino acids: CASSFQGAYTEAFF. For the CDR3, the DNA is TGTGCCAGCAGCTTCCAGGGAGCCTACACTGAAGCTTTCTTT. The variable domain in full, with the rest retrieved from reference TRBV5-8 and TRBJ1-1, is EAGVTQSPTHLIKTRGQQATLRCSPISGHTSVYWYQQALGLGLQFLLWYDEGEERNRGNFPPRFSGRQFPNYSSELNVNALELEDSALYLCASSFQGAYTEAFFGQGTRLTVV.

The gene calls are TRBV7-9 and TRBJ1-1, with 9 bases that match TRBD1. The CDR3 has 15 amino acids. Germline CDR1 is SEHNR and CDR2 is FQNEAQ (reference sequence). Trimming removed 1 base from V and 6 bases from J; junction bases left unmatched: 6. The CDR3 nucleotides are TGTGCCAGCAGCTTAGAGACAGGGGGGTTCGCTGAAGCTTTCTTT. Its translation: CASSLETGGFAEAFF.

V usage is TRBV5-4 and J usage is TRBJ1-6, with no clear D. Trimming pared 0 bases from V and 8 bases from J, leaving 6 bases between. In germline, CDR1 is SGHNT, CDR2 YYREEE (reference sequence). The CDR3 has 13 residues. CDR3 amino acids: CASSLVADSPLHF. CDR3 DNA sequence: TGTGCCAGCAGCTTGGTCGCAGATTCACCCCTCCACTTT. Looking up the rest from reference TRBV5-4 and TRBJ1-6 gives the full variable domain: ETGVTQSPTHLIKTRGQQVTLRCSSQSGHNTVSWYQQALGQGPQFIFQYYREEENGRGNFPPRFSGLQFPNYSSELNVNALELDDSALYLCASSLVADSPLHFGNGTRLTVT.

The chain couples TRBV4-2 to TRBJ2-1, with D tentatively TRBD2 (6 bases). The ends were cut back, 2 bases at V and 3 bases at J, with 14 bases in the middle. The V gene's germline CDR1 is LGHNA and CDR2 YNFKEQ. The CDR3 runs to 16 residues. CDR3 DNA: TGTGCCAGCAGCCAAAGACGGGAGATAGGCTACAATGAGCAGTTCTTC. It is translated as CASSQRREIGYNEQFF.

The V gene is TRBV7-2, the J gene TRBJ2-1, with 15 bases aligning to TRBD2. With V trimmed by 4 bases and J by 14 bases, 9 bases remained unmatched. CDR1 is SGHTA and CDR2 is FQGNSA in the germline V gene. The CDR3 is made up of 15 amino acids. The CDR3 sequence is CASSSLGTSGGPEFF. The CDR3 DNA is TGTGCCAGCAGCTCCCTAGGGACTAGCGGGGGGCCAGAGTTCTTC.

The rearrangement links TRBV12-5 to TRBJ1-1; D gene ambiguous. In germline, CDR1 is LGHNT, CDR2 FRNRAP. Trimming took off 7 bases at V and 6 bases at J, with 9 bases between the two ends. CDR3 size: 11 residues. This chain's CDR3 is CASVGSSEAFF. The CDR3 nucleotides read TGTGCTAGTGTAGGTAGTTCTGAAGCTTTCTTT. The full variable domain, completed using reference TRBV12-5 and TRBJ1-1, is DARVTQTPRHKVTEMGQEVTMRCQPILGHNTVFWYRQTMMQGLELLAYFRNRAPLDDSGMPKDRFSAEMPDATLATLKIQPSEPRDSAVYFCASVGSSEAFFGQGTRLTVV.

This chain links TRBV5-1 with TRBJ2-2; TRBD1 agrees at 7 bases. Per germline, CDR1 SGHRS and CDR2 YFSETQ. This CDR3 is built from 16 residues. With 0 bases clipped from V and 5 bases from J, the junction kept 7 bases outside the gene matches. The CDR3 coding sequence is TGCGCCAGCAGCTTGGAACTACAGGGGCTGACCGGGGAGCTGTTTTTT. Amino acids: CASSLELQGLTGELFF. Based on the CDR3 plus reference TRBV5-1 and TRBJ2-2, the full variable domain is KAGVTQTPRYLIKTRGQQVTLSCSPISGHRSVSWYQQTPGQGLQFLFEYFSETQRNKGNFPGRFSGRQFSNSRSEMNVSTLELGDSALYLCASSLELQGLTGELFFGEGSRLTVL.

This clone has only one observation. V is TRBV18 and J is TRBJ2-7; maybe TRBD1 (5 bases). Germline assignment: CDR1 KGHSH and CDR2 LQKENI. The V end was cut by 2 bases, the J end by 0 bases, with 11 bases between. CDR3 length equals 15 residues. Here the CDR3 reads CASSPAQGSSYEQYF. The CDR3 region has the DNA TGTGCCAGCTCACCAGCGCAGGGAAGCTCCTACGAGCAGTACTTC.

This chain joins TRBV19 and TRBJ1-6; no clear D gene. This CDR3 comprises 14 residues. V was cut by 3 bases and J by 7 bases, with 10 bases left in between. Germline V gene data show CDR1 as LNHDA and CDR2 as SQIVND (reference sequence). CDR3 sequence: CASSISHPNSPLHF. The CDR3 DNA sequence: TGTGCCAGTAGTATCAGTCATCCGAATTCACCCCTCCACTTT.

The genes are TRBV6-5 and TRBJ1-1; a weak D match, TRBD1 (5 bases). Germline CDR1 MNHEY, CDR2 SVGAGI. The CDR3 is 13 residues long. Trimming left V 1 base short and J 8 bases short, with 11 bases between. The CDR3 region is CASSYLSWGEAFF. The CDR3 nucleotides read TGTGCCAGCAGTTACTTGAGTTGGGGCGAAGCTTTCTTT.

This chain links TRBV2 with TRBJ2-5; D call uncertain. Trimming removed 5 bases from V and 3 bases from J, with 1 base in between. The CDR3 consists of 10 residues. Germline V CDR1 and CDR2: SNHLY, FYNNEI. In DNA, the CDR3 is TGTGCCAGCAGTAAAGAGACCCAGTACTTC. It codes for CASSKETQYF.

The chain has TRBV5-1 and TRBJ1-2, with no clear D. The CDR3 sequence is 14 residues long. Trimming left V 1 base short and J 3 bases short, with 10 bases between. Per germline, CDR1 SGHRS and CDR2 YFSETQ. In DNA, the CDR3 is TGCGCCAGCAGCTTGTCCACCGGCGACTATGGCTACACCTTC. As protein: CASSLSTGDYGYTF.